This is a list of T cell receptor beta chains from one sample in a study of cytomegalovirus exposure and HLA in healthy donors. Sequencing used immunoSEQ multiplex PCR; TCRdb keeps in-frame clones, though not all of them. The table records 150,000 to 200,000 clones, 75% to 90% of them present only once. Sequencing was done on a sample of PBMCs. These receptors all come from a woman in her forties or fifties in good health and CMV-seropositive. The CDR3 runs from the conserved cysteine through the conserved F or W. The order of the fields is D gene, V gene, J gene, clone size, CDR3 DNA, CDR3 protein. D genes are given only for firm matches. Rows may omit the clone size; those that give it use once, few, many or a size class.

D: .; V: TRBV5-1; J: TRBJ2-6; size: .; DNA: TGCGCCAGCAGCGGAATGGCGGGGACTGCTGGGGCCAACGTCCTGACTTTC; CDR3: CASSGMAGTAGANVLTF
D: .; V: TRBV5-5; J: TRBJ1-3; size: few; DNA: TGTGCCAGCAGTCCGGACACCTACTCTGGAAACACCATATATTTT; CDR3: CASSPDTYSGNTIYF
D: .; V: TRBV11-3; J: TRBJ2-1; size: .; DNA: TGTGCCAGCAGCTCCAACCGGGACTACAATGAGCAGTTCTTC; CDR3: CASSSNRDYNEQFF
D: TRBD1; V: TRBV5-6; J: TRBJ1-4; size: .; DNA: TGTGCCAGCAGCTTCGGGACAGATGAAAAACTGTTTTTT; CDR3: CASSFGTDEKLFF
D: .; V: TRBV30; J: TRBJ1-3; size: once; DNA: TGTGCCTGGAGTGTGGGGGGTTCTGGAAACACCATATATTTT; CDR3: CAWSVGGSGNTIYF
D: .; V: TRBV6-6; J: TRBJ2-7; size: once; DNA: TGTGCCAGCTACACGGGGGCGGGGGTGGCATACGAGCAGTACTTC; CDR3: CASYTGAGVAYEQYF
D: .; V: TRBV6-1; J: TRBJ1-5; size: .; DNA: TGTGCCAGCAGTGAAATTGTCGGGGTTCAGCCCCAGCATTTT; CDR3: CASSEIVGVQPQHF
D: .; V: TRBV5-1; J: TRBJ1-1; size: .; DNA: TGCGCCAGCTTTATCGATAGGAACACTGAAGCTTTCTTT; CDR3: CASFIDRNTEAFF
D: TRBD1; V: TRBV2; J: TRBJ2-5; size: once; DNA: TGTGCCAGCAGTGGGACAGGGGGCCAAGAGACCCAGTACTTC; CDR3: CASSGTGGQETQYF
D: .; V: TRBV5-8; J: TRBJ2-7; size: once; DNA: TGTGCCAGCAGCCTCAGATACGAGCAGTACTTC; CDR3: CASSLRYEQYF
D: .; V: TRBV19; J: TRBJ1-1; size: .; DNA: TGTGCCAGTAGTATGGTTCAGGACACTGAAGCTTTCTTT; CDR3: CASSMVQDTEAFF
D: .; V: TRBV7-3; J: TRBJ1-5; size: .; DNA: TGTTCCAGTTCAGGGATATTTGGACGCCAGCCCCAGCATTTT; CDR3: CSSSGIFGRQPQHF
D: TRBD1; V: TRBV6-1; J: TRBJ1-5; size: .; DNA: TGTGCCAGCAGGGTGGGACAGGGTAACAATCAGCCCCAGCATTTT; CDR3: CASRVGQGNNQPQHF
D: TRBD1; V: TRBV7-9; J: TRBJ1-1; size: .; DNA: TGTGCCAGCAGCTCCCGACAGGGGGCTGGGGACACTGAAGCTTTCTTT; CDR3: CASSSRQGAGDTEAFF
D: TRBD1; V: TRBV28; J: TRBJ1-5; size: .; DNA: TGTGCCAGCACCGTGACAGGGGGCTATAGACAGCCCCAGCATTTT; CDR3: CASTVTGGYRQPQHF
D: TRBD1; V: TRBV28; J: TRBJ1-5; size: .; DNA: TGTGCCAGCACCATCAGGGGACAGCACAATCAGCCCCAGCATTTT; CDR3: CASTIRGQHNQPQHF
D: .; V: TRBV9; J: TRBJ1-6; size: .; DNA: TGTGCCAGCAGCGTAGGCCTCGCCACCGCAGGTGATTCACCCCTCCACTTT; CDR3: CASSVGLATAGDSPLHF
D: .; V: TRBV28; J: TRBJ1-1; size: .; DNA: TGTGCCAGCAGTTTAGAGGGCCGGGACTCCACTGAAGCTTTCTTT; CDR3: CASSLEGRDSTEAFF
D: TRBD1; V: TRBV28; J: TRBJ1-1; size: .; DNA: TGTGCCAGCAGTTTAACGGCAGGGGGCAAACGGGCTTTCTTT; CDR3: CASSLTAGGKRAFF
D: .; V: TRBV6-6; J: TRBJ2-5; size: .; DNA: TGTGCCAGCAGTTACCTAGAAGTTCCTCAAGAGACCCAGTACTTC; CDR3: CASSYLEVPQETQYF